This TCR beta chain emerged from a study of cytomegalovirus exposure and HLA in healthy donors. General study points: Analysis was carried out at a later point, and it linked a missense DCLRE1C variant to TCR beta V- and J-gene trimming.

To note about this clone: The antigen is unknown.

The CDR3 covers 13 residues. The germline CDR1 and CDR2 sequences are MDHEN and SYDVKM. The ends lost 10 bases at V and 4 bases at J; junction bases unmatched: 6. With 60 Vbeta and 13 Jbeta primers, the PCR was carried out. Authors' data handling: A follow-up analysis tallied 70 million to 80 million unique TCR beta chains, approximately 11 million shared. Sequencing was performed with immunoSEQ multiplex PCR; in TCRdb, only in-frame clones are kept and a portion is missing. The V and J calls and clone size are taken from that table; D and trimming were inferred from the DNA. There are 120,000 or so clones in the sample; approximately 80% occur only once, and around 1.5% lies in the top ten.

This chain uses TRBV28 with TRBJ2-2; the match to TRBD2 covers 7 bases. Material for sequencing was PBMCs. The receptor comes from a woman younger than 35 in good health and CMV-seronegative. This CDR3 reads CATRPGGTGELFF. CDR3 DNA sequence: TGTGCCACCCGGCCGGGGGGCACCGGGGAGCTGTTTTTT. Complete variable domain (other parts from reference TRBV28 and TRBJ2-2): DVKVTQSSRYLVKRTGEKVFLECVQDMDHENMFWYRQDPGLGLRLIYFSYDVKMKEKGDIPEGYSVSREKKERFSLILESASTNQTSMYLCATRPGGTGELFFGEGSRLTVL.